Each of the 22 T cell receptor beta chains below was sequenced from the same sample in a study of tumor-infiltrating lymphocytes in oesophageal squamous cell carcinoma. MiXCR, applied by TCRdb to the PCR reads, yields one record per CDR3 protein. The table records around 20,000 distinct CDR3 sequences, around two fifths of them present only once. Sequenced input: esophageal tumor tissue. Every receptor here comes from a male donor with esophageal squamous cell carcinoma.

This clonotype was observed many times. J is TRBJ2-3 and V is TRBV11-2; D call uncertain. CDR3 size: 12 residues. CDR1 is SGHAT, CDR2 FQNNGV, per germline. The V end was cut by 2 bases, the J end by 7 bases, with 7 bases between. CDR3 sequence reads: CASSLMPYTQYF. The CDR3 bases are TGTGCCAGCAGCTTAATGCCTTATACGCAGTATTTT.

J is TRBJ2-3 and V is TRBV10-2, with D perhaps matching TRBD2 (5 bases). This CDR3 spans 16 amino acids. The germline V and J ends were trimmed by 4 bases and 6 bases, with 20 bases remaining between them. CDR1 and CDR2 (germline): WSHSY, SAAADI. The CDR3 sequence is CASSVVETGVGDTQYF. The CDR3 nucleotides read TGCGCCAGCAGTGTAGTCGAAACCGGGGTGGGTGATACGCAGTATTTT.

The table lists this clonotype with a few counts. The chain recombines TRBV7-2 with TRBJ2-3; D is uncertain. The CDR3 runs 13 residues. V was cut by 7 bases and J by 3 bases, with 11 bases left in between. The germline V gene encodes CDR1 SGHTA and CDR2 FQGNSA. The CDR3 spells CASTYKPTDTQYF. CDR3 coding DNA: TGTGCCAGCACCTATAAGCCTACAGATACGCAGTATTTT.

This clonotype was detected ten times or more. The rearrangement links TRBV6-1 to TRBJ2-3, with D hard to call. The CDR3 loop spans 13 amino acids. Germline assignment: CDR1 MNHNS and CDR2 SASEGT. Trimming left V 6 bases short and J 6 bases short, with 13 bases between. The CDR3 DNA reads TGTGCCAGCAGCCAGATCCCTTTGGATACGCAGTATTTT. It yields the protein CASSQIPLDTQYF.

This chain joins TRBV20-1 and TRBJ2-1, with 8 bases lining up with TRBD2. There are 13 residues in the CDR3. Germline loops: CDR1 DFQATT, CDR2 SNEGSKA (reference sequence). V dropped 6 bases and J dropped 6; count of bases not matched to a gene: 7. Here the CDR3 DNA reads TGCAGTGCATCCGGGGGGGAAGTCAATGAGCAGTTCTTC. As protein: CSASGGEVNEQFF.

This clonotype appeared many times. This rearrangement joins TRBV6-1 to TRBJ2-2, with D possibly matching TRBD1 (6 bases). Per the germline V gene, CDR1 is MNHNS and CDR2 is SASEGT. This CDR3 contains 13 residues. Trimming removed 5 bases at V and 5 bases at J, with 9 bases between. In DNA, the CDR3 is TGTGCCAGCAGTAGTAGGGGGACCGGGGAGCTGTTTTTT. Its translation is CASSSRGTGELFF.

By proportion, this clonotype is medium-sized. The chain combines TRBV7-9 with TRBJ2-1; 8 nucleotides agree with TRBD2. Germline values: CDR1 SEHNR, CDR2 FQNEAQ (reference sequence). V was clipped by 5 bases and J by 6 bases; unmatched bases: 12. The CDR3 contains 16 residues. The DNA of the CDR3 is TGTGCCAGCAGCACATTCAGGGCGGGAGGACTCAATGAGCAGTTCTTC. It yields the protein CASSTFRAGGLNEQFF. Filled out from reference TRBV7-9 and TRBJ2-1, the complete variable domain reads DTGVSQNPRHKITKRGQNVTFRCDPISEHNRLYWYRQTLGQGPEFLTYFQNEAQLEKSRLLSDRFSAERPKGSFSTLEIQRTEQGDSAMYLCASSTFRAGGLNEQFFGPGTRLTVL.

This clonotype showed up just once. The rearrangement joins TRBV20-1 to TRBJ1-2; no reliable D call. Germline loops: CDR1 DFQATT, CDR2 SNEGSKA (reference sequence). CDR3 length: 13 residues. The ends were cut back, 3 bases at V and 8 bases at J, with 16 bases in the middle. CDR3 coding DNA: TGCAGTGCTAGCAAGGTCACGGACGTAGGCTACACCTTC. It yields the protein CSASKVTDVGYTF.

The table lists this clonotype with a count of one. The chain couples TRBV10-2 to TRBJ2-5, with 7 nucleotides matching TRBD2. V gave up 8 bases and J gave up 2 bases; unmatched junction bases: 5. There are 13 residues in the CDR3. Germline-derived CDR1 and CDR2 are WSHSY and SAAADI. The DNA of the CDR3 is TGCGCCAGCGGGAGGGATAGACAAGAGACCCAGTACTTC. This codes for CASGRDRQETQYF.

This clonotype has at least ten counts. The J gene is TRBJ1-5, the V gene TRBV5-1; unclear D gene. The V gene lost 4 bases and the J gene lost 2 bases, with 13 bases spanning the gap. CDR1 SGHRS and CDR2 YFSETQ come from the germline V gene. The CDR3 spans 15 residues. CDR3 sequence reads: CASSELGEGNQPQHF. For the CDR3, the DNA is TGCGCCAGCAGCGAGCTGGGCGAGGGCAATCAGCCCCAGCATTTT.

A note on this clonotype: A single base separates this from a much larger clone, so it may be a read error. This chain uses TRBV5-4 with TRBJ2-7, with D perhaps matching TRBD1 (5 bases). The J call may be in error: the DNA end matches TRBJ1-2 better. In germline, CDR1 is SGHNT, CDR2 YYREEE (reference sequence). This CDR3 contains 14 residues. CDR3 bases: TGTGCCAGCACCGTTTGTGGGGGAAACTATGGCTACACCTTC. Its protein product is CASTVCGGNYGYTF.

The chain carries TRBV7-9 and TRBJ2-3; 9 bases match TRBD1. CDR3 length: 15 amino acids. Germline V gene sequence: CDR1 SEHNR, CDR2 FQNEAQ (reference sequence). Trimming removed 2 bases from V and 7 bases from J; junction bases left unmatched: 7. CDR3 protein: CASSLFRTGVNTQYF. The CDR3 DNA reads TGTGCCAGCAGCTTATTCAGGACAGGGGTAAATACGCAGTATTTT.

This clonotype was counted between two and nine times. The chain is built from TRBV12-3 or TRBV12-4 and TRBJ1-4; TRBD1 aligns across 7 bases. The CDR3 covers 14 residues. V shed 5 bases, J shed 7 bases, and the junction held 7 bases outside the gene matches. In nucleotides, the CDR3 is TGTGCCAGCAGTCTACAGGGGAGAGTTGAAAAACTGTTTTTT. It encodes CASSLQGRVEKLFF.

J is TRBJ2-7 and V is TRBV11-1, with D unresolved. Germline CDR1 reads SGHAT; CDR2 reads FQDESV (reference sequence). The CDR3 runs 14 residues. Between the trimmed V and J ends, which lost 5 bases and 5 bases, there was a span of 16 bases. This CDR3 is CASSPPQAPDEQYF. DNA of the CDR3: TGTGCCAGCAGCCCCCCCCAGGCGCCCGACGAGCAGTACTTC.

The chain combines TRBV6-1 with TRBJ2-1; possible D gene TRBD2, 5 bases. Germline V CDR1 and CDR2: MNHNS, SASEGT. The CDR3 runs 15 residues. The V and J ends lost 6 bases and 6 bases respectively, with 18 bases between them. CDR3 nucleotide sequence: TGTGCCAGCAGCCCCGGTACGGGATGGGGCAATGAGCAGTTCTTC. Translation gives CASSPGTGWGNEQFF.

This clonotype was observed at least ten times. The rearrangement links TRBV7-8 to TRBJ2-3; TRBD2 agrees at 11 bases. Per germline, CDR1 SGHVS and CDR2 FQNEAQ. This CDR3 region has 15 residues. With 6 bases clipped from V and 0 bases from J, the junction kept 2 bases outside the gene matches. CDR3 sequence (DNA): TGTGCCAGCAGGCGGACTAGCGGGAGCACAGATACGCAGTATTTT. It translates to CASRRTSGSTDTQYF.

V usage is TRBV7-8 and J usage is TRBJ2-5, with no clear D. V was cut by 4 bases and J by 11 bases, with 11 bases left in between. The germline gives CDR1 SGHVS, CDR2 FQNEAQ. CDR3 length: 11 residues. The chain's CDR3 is CASSSVNEQYF. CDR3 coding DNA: TGTGCCAGCAGCTCCGTGAATGAGCAGTACTTC.

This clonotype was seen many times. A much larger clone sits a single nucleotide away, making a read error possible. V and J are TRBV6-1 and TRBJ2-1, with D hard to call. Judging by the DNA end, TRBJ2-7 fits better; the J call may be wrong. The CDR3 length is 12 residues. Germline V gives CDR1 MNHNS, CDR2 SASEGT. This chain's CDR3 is CASSAAYNEQYF. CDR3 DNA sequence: TGTGCCAGCAGTGCAGCCTACAATGAGCAGTACTTC.

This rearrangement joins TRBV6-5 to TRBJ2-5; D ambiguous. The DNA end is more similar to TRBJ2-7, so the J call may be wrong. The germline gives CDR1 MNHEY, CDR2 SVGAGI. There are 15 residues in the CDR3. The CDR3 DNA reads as TGTGCCAGCAGTGAAAGCTCAGCACGGAAAGACGAGCAGTACTTC. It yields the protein CASSESSARKDEQYF.

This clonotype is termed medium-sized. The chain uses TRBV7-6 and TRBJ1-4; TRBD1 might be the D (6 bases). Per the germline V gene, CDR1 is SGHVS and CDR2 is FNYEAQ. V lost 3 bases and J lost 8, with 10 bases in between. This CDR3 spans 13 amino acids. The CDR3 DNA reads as TGTGCCAGCAGCTTGGCAGGACAGGAAAAACTGTTTTTT. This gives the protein CASSLAGQEKLFF.

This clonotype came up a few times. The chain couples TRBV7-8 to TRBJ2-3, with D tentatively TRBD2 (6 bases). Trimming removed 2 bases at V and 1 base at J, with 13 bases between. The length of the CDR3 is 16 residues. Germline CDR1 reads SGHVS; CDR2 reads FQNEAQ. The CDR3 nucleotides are TGTGCCAGCAGCTTAAGGCGGCGGGATCGCACAGATACGCAGTATTTT. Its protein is CASSLRRRDRTDTQYF.

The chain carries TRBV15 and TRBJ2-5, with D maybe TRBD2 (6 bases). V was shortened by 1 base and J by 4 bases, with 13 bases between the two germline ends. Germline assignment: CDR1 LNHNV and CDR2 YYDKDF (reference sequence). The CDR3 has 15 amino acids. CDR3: CATSRAGAGGETQYF. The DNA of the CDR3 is TGTGCCACCAGCAGAGCTGGGGCCGGGGGAGAGACCCAGTACTTC.